This T cell receptor beta chain was identified in a study of immune heterogeneity within non-small cell lung tumors. Study-level information: In total, the tumors were 4 squamous cell carcinomas, some ten non-squamous carcinomas and 1 not otherwise specified.

There are 13 residues in the CDR3. Germline V gene lookup returns CDR1 SGHVS and CDR2 FQNEAQ. V lost 7 bases, J lost 7 bases, and 13 bases lay in between. A first 10-cycle multiplex round used 32 V-gene and 13 J-gene primers on TCR beta CDR3. TCRdb redid the calling of the multiplex PCR reads with MiXCR, one entry per CDR3 protein. The repertoire holds around 4,400 distinct CDR3 sequences, more than 25% seen once, with roughly 19% in the top ten. Each sample used roughly 600 ng of genomic DNA from bulk tumor tissue. Spaced far apart, several biopsies were taken from each primary tumor during surgery. The patients were newly diagnosed with non-small cell lung cancer, had not been treated, and had curative surgery. About this clonotype: The antigen remains unidentified.

Study findings and constraints: There were identical dominant CDR3 beta clonotypes recurring across tumor sites within a patient, together with site-unique high-frequency clones.

The chain couples TRBV7-8 to TRBJ1-4; D gene unclear. The clonotype originates from a woman in her fifties or sixties with non-small cell lung cancer. What was sequenced was lung tumor tissue. This CDR3 is CASKPGEAEKLFF. The CDR3 DNA is TGTGCCAGCAAGCCGGGCGAGGCTGAAAAACTGTTTTTT.